The entry below describes one T cell receptor beta chain. Antigen specificity is unknown. CDR3 length: 16 amino acids. Germline values: CDR1 SGHVS, CDR2 FQNEAQ. The V and J ends lost 0 bases and 5 bases respectively, with 13 bases between them. These data belong to a study of T cell repertoires in cytomegalovirus infection. Background on the study: Matching HLA type and CMV infection were both indicated by public TCR beta signatures. General observations from the study: In two of eight donors, the top clonotype was HLA-C-restricted CMV-specific.

TCRdb redid the calling of the reads with MiXCR, one entry per CDR3 protein. The sample has around 100,000 distinct CDR3 sequences, over 9.5% seen once. The sample consisted of PBMCs, sequenced either directly or after in vitro stimulation (not recorded which). The receptor was derived from a human donor in good health (CMV status not recorded). Some clones in this sample may be carry-over from other donors' samples. The V call is TRBV7-8, the J call TRBJ2-2, with D unclear. The CDR3 spells CASSLALAGRTGELFF. CDR3 DNA sequence: TGTGCCAGCAGCTTAGCGTTAGCAGGACGAACCGGGGAGCTGTTTTTT. The full variable domain, completed using reference TRBV7-8 and TRBJ2-2, is GAGVSQSPRYKVAKRGQDVALRCDPISGHVSLFWYQQALGQGPEFLTYFQNEAQLDKSGLPSDRFFAERPEGSVSTLKIQRTQQEDSAVYLCASSLALAGRTGELFFGEGSRLTVL.